This T cell receptor beta chain was retrieved from a study of blood T cell repertoires in COVID-19. Overall study: Material from acute and convalescent COVID-19 was sourced from the United States, Italy and Spain. The cDNA or gDNA used as material had been derived from T cells, B-cell-depleted T cells, or PBMCs.

Methods used by the authors: Nucleated cell counts were estimated from reference gene primer amplification. Method: immunoSEQ multiplex PCR; TCRdb's copy keeps in-frame clones and lacks some. From that table come the V and J calls and clone size; the DNA was used to work out D and trimming. The sample shows roughly 240,000 clones, roughly 85% of them seen only once. V gave up 5 bases and J gave up 6 bases; unmatched junction bases: 6. This CDR3 has 13 amino acids. This chain uses TRBV12-3 or TRBV12-4 with TRBJ2-7, with 8 bases fitting TRBD2. The sequence was collected from a man in his 60s who had recovered from COVID-19. Sequencing used peripheral blood. The CDR3 protein is CASSDGTRTEQYF. In nucleotides, the CDR3 is TGTGCCAGCAGTGACGGGACTAGGACCGAGCAGTACTTC.